This T cell receptor (beta chain) comes out of a study of T cell repertoires in cytomegalovirus infection. Study-wide background: CMV epitopes used comprised recently identified HLA-C-restricted ones and well-studied HLA-B-restricted ones. Shared public TCR beta signatures pointed to both CMV infection and a matching HLA type. General study findings and limits: HLA-C-restricted CMV clonotypes gave the most frequent clonotype in two of eight donors. Cumulated frequencies of public TCR beta families served to identify carriers of CMV plus the relevant HLA.

The CDR3 totals 13 residues. Germline CDR1 LNHDA, CDR2 SQIVND (reference sequence). V lost 7 bases and J 8 bases, leaving 15 bases between the germline ends. MiXCR, run by TCRdb on the reads, gives a single entry per CDR3 protein. The repertoire includes some 800,000 distinct CDR3 sequences, approximately 29% of them detected once, and about an eighth sits in the top ten. About this clonotype itself: As yet, its antigen is unknown.

This specimen was cultured CD8+ T cells from PBMCs, taken from culture after CMV antigen stimulation. This sequence joins TRBV19 and TRBJ1-5, with D unclear. This clonotype was sampled from a human donor in good health (CMV status not recorded). Some clones in this sample may be carry-over from other donors' samples. CDR3 DNA: TGTGCCAGTAACCCCGGGTACGGGAAGCCCCAGCATTTT. Its protein is CASNPGYGKPQHF.